A selection of T cell receptor beta chains follows, all from one sample in a study of cytomegalovirus exposure and HLA in healthy donors. Generated by immunoSEQ multiplex PCR, the TCRdb table keeps only in-frame clones and is missing some. This sample yields roughly 150,000 clones, of which 75% are seen a single time; 2.5% to 3% belongs to the top ten. The sequencing sample was made of PBMCs. The receptors derive from a woman aged 45-59 years in good health and CMV-seropositive. CDR3s include the opening cysteine and the closing phenylalanine or tryptophan. D genes are given only for firm matches. Clone sizes are given selectively: once, few, many, or a class where the clone is expanded.

J,size,D,V,DNA,CDR3
TRBJ1-5,NA,NA,TRBV7-8,TGTGCCACCGAGGAGGGAAATAGCAATCAGCCCCAGCATTTT,CATEEGNSNQPQHF
TRBJ2-3,NA,NA,TRBV19,TGTGCCAGTAGTATCAGCGGTCCCTTAGATACGCAGTATTTT,CASSISGPLDTQYF
TRBJ2-6,NA,TRBD2,TRBV9,TGTGCCAGCAGCGTCCCTTCGGGGGGGTTTGGGGCCAACGTCCTGACTTTC,CASSVPSGGFGANVLTF
TRBJ2-5,NA,NA,TRBV2,TGTGCCAGCAGGTCGCGGGGCCTCCGAGAGACCCAGTACTTC,CASRSRGLRETQYF
TRBJ1-1,NA,TRBD1,TRBV6-1,TGTGCCAGCAGTGATAGGGGGCTCGCTGAAGCTTTCTTT,CASSDRGLAEAFF
TRBJ2-7,NA,TRBD2,TRBV4-1,TGCGCCAGCAGCCAAGACCGGGGGGGCGATGACTACGAGCAGTACTTC,CASSQDRGGDDYEQYF
TRBJ1-2,once,NA,TRBV6-5,TGTGCCAGCAGTGCTAGAGTTTATGGCTACACCTTC,CASSARVYGYTF
TRBJ1-6,NA,NA,TRBV6-1,TGTGCCAGCAGTGAGATCTACGATTCACCCCTCCACTTT,CASSEIYDSPLHF
TRBJ2-7,NA,NA,TRBV27,TGTGCCAGCAGTTTGAGAGCAACCTACGAGCAGTACTTC,CASSLRATYEQYF
TRBJ1-2,few,TRBD1,TRBV5-6,TGTGCCAGCAGCCCGCTCTTACAGGGGGCGGGCTACACCTTC,CASSPLLQGAGYTF
TRBJ2-2,NA,TRBD2,TRBV6-1,TGTGCCAGCAGTGCGGGAGCGGGGTACACCGGGGAGCTGTTTTTT,CASSAGAGYTGELFF
TRBJ1-1,NA,NA,TRBV2,TGTGCCAGCAGTGTCTCCAGGAACACTGAAGCTTTCTTT,CASSVSRNTEAFF
TRBJ2-2,NA,NA,TRBV2,TGTGCCAGCAGTCGAAAGTGGGCGTCGGCCACCGGGGAGCTGTTTTTT,CASSRKWASATGELFF
TRBJ1-1,NA,TRBD1,TRBV6-5,TGTGCCAGCAGTCGATGGGACAGTCTCGAAACTGAAGCTTTCTTT,CASSRWDSLETEAFF
TRBJ2-5,NA,NA,TRBV2,TGTGCCAGCAGTGAGGCGGGCGGTCCATATGGGGCCCAGTACTTC,CASSEAGGPYGAQYF
TRBJ2-1,NA,NA,TRBV7-9,TGTGCCAGCAACAACTTCAGGGGGGCATCCTACAATGAGCAGTTCTTC,CASNNFRGASYNEQFF
TRBJ2-1,NA,TRBD1,TRBV2,TGTGCCAGCAGTGAATCCCCGACAGGGATCAATGAGCAGTTCTTC,CASSESPTGINEQFF
TRBJ1-3,NA,TRBD1,TRBV5-1,TGCGCCAGCAGCTCTACAGGGGGAGCTGGAAACACCATATATTTT,CASSSTGGAGNTIYF
TRBJ1-2,NA,NA,TRBV5-1,TGCGCCAGCAGCTTGGACCCGGGGTACAATGGCTACACCTTC,CASSLDPGYNGYTF
TRBJ1-1,once,NA,TRBV5-6,TGTGCCAGCAGCTTAGCAAACACTGAAGCTTTCTTT,CASSLANTEAFF
TRBJ2-5,NA,NA,TRBV5-1,TGCGCCAGCAGCTTTTACAGGGTCGGCGAGACCCAGTACTTC,CASSFYRVGETQYF
TRBJ2-3,NA,TRBD2,TRBV5-1,TGCGCCAGCAGCTTGGCTAGCGGGGCTAGCACAGATACGCAGTATTTT,CASSLASGASTDTQYF
TRBJ1-1,NA,TRBD1,TRBV5-4,TGTGCCAGCAGCTCCCCTCGGACAGGGAACACTGAAGCTTTCTTT,CASSSPRTGNTEAFF
TRBJ2-7,NA,NA,TRBV7-6,TGTGCCAGCAGCCCCCACCTCGCGGGGGAGCAGTACTTC,CASSPHLAGEQYF
TRBJ2-1,NA,TRBD2,TRBV19,TGTGCCAGTAGTCCAAGTAGCGGGACTTACAATGAGCAGTTCTTC,CASSPSSGTYNEQFF
TRBJ2-7,once,TRBD1,TRBV7-8,TGTGCCAGCAGCGCTCGGACAGGGAAGGAGCAGTACTTC,CASSARTGKEQYF
TRBJ1-3,NA,NA,TRBV9,TGTGCCAGCAGCGTAGAGGTTGGTGGGCAGGCTGGAAACACCATATATTTT,CASSVEVGGQAGNTIYF
TRBJ1-1,NA,NA,TRBV5-3,TGTGCCAGAAGCCATGGGCAGCAAGGAAGTACTGAAGCTTTCTTT,CARSHGQQGSTEAFF
TRBJ1-2,NA,NA,TRBV13,TGTGCCAGCAGCTTGAAAGCTCACTATGGCTACCCCTTC,CASSLKAHYGYPF
TRBJ1-1,NA,NA,TRBV27,TGTGCCAGCAGCCGGACATTGAACACTGAAGCTTTCTTT,CASSRTLNTEAFF
TRBJ2-2,NA,NA,TRBV11-2,TGTGCCAGCAGCTTGGTCAGGGGGGCGACCGGGGAGCTGTTTTTT,CASSLVRGATGELFF
TRBJ1-6,NA,NA,TRBV6-6,TGTGCCAGCACCACCCTCGACAGGAATTCACCCCTCCACTTT,CASTTLDRNSPLHF
TRBJ2-2,once,NA,TRBV2,TGTGCCAGCAACAGGGAAAATTCCGGGGAGCTGTTTTTT,CASNRENSGELFF